This T cell receptor beta chain was captured by sequencing in a study of CD4 T cells in relation to SARS-CoV-2 and coronaviruses. Overall study: Negative control cultures got HIV-1 Nef peptides or no peptide.

The unexposed donors gave CD4+ T cells in about 2010-2019, prior to COVID-19. After 10 to 11 days of culture, CD4+ T cells were isolated. As cell numbers allowed, unexposed-donor CD4+ T cells faced SARS-CoV-2 S/N and four cold-coronavirus spikes. CDR3 length equals 13 residues. V was clipped by 4 bases and J by 4 bases, with 11 bases between them. Germline CDR1 SGHNT, CDR2 YYREEE (reference sequence). Notes on this clone: Its antigen is unidentified.

The assay was immunoSEQ multiplex PCR, and TCRdb's table has in-frame clones only and misses some. The sample comprises approximately 17,000 clones, around 80% of which are singletons, and about 33% rests with the top ten. The sequence derives from a human donor in good health. The chain employs TRBV5-4 and TRBJ1-1; unclear D gene. Sequenced sample: CD4+ T cells from PBMCs, cultured in vitro. CDR3 in amino acids: CASSARLATEAFF. CDR3 bases: TGTGCCAGCAGCGCCAGGCTGGCCACTGAAGCTTTCTTT.